These 12 T cell receptor beta chains were sequenced from one sample in a study of cytomegalovirus exposure and HLA in healthy donors. The primer mix had 60 Vbeta and 13 Jbeta primers. Method: immunoSEQ multiplex PCR; TCRdb's copy keeps in-frame clones and lacks some. The sample has some 150,000 clones; roughly 80% are singletons. Sequencing was performed on PBMCs. These receptors were obtained from a middle-aged man in good health and CMV-seronegative.

The chain recombines TRBV27 with TRBJ2-3, with D uncertain. Trimming left V 3 bases short and J 1 base short, with 11 bases between. This CDR3 comprises 15 residues. In germline, CDR1 is MNHEY, CDR2 SMNVEV (reference sequence). For the CDR3, the DNA is TGTGCCAGCAGTTTTGGCACCCCTCGCACAGATACGCAGTATTTT. Protein: CASSFGTPRTDTQYF.

The chain recombines TRBV28 with TRBJ1-6, with TRBD1 matching over 10 bases. Per germline, CDR1 MDHEN and CDR2 SYDVKM. V gave up 5 bases and J gave up 7 bases; unmatched junction bases: 5. The CDR3 sequence is 15 residues long. The CDR3 nucleotides are TGTGCCAGCAGTCCAGGGACAGGGGTCAATTCACCCCTCCACTTT. Amino acids: CASSPGTGVNSPLHF.

V is TRBV30 and J is TRBJ2-6; maybe TRBD2 (6 bases). In germline, CDR1 is GTSNPN, CDR2 SVGIG (reference sequence). The ends were cut back, 6 bases at V and 2 bases at J, with 8 bases in the middle. The CDR3 totals 13 residues. The CDR3 DNA reads as TGTGCCTGCGGAGGGCCTGGGGCCAACGTCCTGACTTTC. Protein sequence: CACGGPGANVLTF. The complete variable domain, with remaining parts taken from reference TRBV30 and TRBJ2-6, reads SQTIHQWPATLVQPVGSPLSLECTVEGTSNPNLYWYRQAAGRGLQLLFYSVGIGQISSEVPQNLSASRPQDRQFILSSKKLLLSDSGFYLCACGGPGANVLTFGAGSRLTVL.

The chain recombines TRBV11-2 with TRBJ2-3; 9 bases match TRBD2. The CDR3 sequence is 15 residues long. CDR1 is SGHAT and CDR2 is FQNNGV in the germline V gene. The trim removed 1 base at V and 7 bases at J, leaving 6 bases unmatched. CDR3 in DNA: TGTGCCAGCAGCTTAGTGCGGGGGGGCCGAAATACGCAGTATTTT. It yields the protein CASSLVRGGRNTQYF.

There are a few counts of this clone. The CDR3 protein is CASSLAPLGVGEQFF. CDR3 in DNA: TGTGCCAGCAGCTTAGCCCCGTTAGGGGTCGGTGAGCAGTTCTTC. The rearrangement joins TRBV7-9 to TRBJ2-1; tentatively, D is TRBD1 (5 bases). CDR1 is SEHNR, CDR2 FQNEAQ, per germline (reference sequence). The germline V and J ends were trimmed by 0 bases and 9 bases, with 15 bases remaining between them. The CDR3 runs to 15 residues.

The rearrangement links TRBV14 to TRBJ1-2; D might be TRBD1 (6 bases). Germline lookup yields CDR1 SGHDN and CDR2 FVKESK. Between the trimmed V and J ends, which lost 1 base and 2 bases, there was a span of 11 bases. This CDR3 comprises 15 residues. In nucleotides, the CDR3 is TGTGCCAGCAGCCAAGGACAGGTAAAGAACTATGGCTACACCTTC. Translation: CASSQGQVKNYGYTF. The full variable domain, with the rest looked up from reference TRBV14 and TRBJ1-2, is EAGVTQFPSHSVIEKGQTVTLRCDPISGHDNLYWYRRVMGKEIKFLLHFVKESKQDESGMPNNRFLAERTGGTYSTLKVQPAELEDSGVYFCASSQGQVKNYGYTFGSGTRLTVV.

The rearrangement uses TRBV7-2 and TRBJ2-7, with 9 bases aligning to TRBD1. Trimming removed 1 base from V and 4 bases from J; junction bases left unmatched: 8. CDR1 and CDR2 (germline): SGHTA, FQGNSA. This CDR3 contains 16 residues. CDR3 in amino acids: CASSLESRTGVYEQYF. In DNA form, the CDR3 reads TGTGCCAGCAGCTTAGAGTCTAGGACAGGGGTATACGAGCAGTACTTC. Based on the CDR3 plus reference TRBV7-2 and TRBJ2-7, the full variable domain is GAGVSQSPSNKVTEKGKDVELRCDPISGHTALYWYRQSLGQGLEFLIYFQGNSAPDKSGLPSDRFSAERTGGSVSTLTIQRTQQEDSAVYLCASSLESRTGVYEQYFGPGTRLTVT.

The chain uses TRBV15 and TRBJ2-5, with D perhaps matching TRBD2 (7 bases). CDR1 and CDR2 from the germline V gene are LNHNV and YYDKDF (reference sequence). The CDR3 contains 12 residues. The germline V and J ends were trimmed by 5 bases and 11 bases, with 15 bases remaining between them. CDR3 sequence (DNA): TGTGCCACCAGCGGCGGAGGGGGGGGGCAGTACTTC. Encoded protein: CATSGGGGGQYF.

The rearrangement links TRBV30 to TRBJ1-5; D gene unclear. The CDR3 extends over 16 amino acids. Trimming took off 0 bases at V and 2 bases at J, with 14 bases between the two ends. CDR1 GTSNPN and CDR2 SVGIG come from the germline V gene (reference sequence). CDR3 protein: CAWSVSYLRGNQPQHF. The CDR3, as DNA: TGTGCCTGGAGTGTATCCTATTTGCGGGGCAATCAGCCCCAGCATTTT.

The chain combines TRBV4-1 with TRBJ1-2, with 7 bases aligning to TRBD1. The CDR3 contains 13 residues. The V gene's germline CDR1 is MGHRA and CDR2 YSYEKL. V dropped 2 bases and J dropped 8; count of bases not matched to a gene: 5. CDR3 DNA: TGCGCCAGCAGCCAAACCCAGGGGGAGGGCTACACCTTC. Translating it yields CASSQTQGEGYTF.

The chain carries TRBV27 and TRBJ2-5; 7 nucleotides match TRBD2. With V trimmed by 4 bases and J by 2 bases, 13 bases remained unmatched. This CDR3 contains 17 residues. Germline CDR1 and CDR2: MNHEY and SMNVEV (reference sequence). DNA of the CDR3: TGTGCCAGCAGTTCCCTCGCCAGAAGCGGGAAACAAGAGACCCAGTACTTC. It translates to CASSSLARSGKQETQYF.

The J gene is TRBJ1-5, the V gene TRBV27; D ambiguous. Trimming took 5 bases from V and 8 from J, leaving 13 bases between them. Germline lookup yields CDR1 MNHEY and CDR2 SMNVEV (reference sequence). The CDR3 extends over 13 amino acids. As DNA, the CDR3 is TGTGCCAGCAGTCCAATATTCCGGGAGCCCCAGCATTTT. Translation gives CASSPIFREPQHF.